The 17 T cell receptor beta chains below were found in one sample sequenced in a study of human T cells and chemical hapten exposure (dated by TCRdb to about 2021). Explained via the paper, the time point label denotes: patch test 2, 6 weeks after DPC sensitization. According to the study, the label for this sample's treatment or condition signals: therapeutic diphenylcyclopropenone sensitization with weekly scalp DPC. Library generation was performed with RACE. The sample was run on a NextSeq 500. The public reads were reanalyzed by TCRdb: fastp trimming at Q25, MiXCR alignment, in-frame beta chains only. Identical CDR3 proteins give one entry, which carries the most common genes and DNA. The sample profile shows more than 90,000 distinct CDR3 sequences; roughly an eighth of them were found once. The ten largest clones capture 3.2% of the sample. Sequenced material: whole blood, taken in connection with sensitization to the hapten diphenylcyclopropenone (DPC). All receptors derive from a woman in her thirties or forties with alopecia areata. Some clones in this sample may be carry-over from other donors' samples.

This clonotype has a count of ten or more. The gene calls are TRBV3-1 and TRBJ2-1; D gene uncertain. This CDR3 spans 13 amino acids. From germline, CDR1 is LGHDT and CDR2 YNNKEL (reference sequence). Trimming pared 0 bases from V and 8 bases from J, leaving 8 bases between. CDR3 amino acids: CASSQEGIDEQFF. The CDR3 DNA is TGTGCCAGCAGCCAAGAGGGGATTGATGAGCAGTTCTTC.

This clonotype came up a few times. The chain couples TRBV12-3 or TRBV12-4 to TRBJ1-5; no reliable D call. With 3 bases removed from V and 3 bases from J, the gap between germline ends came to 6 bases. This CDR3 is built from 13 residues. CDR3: CASSFTANQPQHF. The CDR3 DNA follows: TGTGCCAGCAGTTTTACGGCCAATCAGCCCCAGCATTTT.

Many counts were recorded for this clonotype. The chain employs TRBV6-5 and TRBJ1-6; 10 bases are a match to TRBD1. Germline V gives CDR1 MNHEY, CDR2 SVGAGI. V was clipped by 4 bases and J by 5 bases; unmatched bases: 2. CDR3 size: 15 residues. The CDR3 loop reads CASSWGTGDNSPLHF. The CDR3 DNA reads TGTGCCAGCAGTTGGGGGACAGGGGATAATTCACCCCTCCACTTT.

CDR3 amino acids: CAWGVYGYTF. The CDR3 nucleotides read TGTGCCTGGGGGGTCTATGGCTACACCTTC. The chain carries TRBV30 and TRBJ1-2; D remains ambiguous. V was cut by 5 bases and J by 4 bases, with 5 bases left in between. Looked up from germline, CDR1 is GTSNPN and CDR2 is SVGIG (reference sequence). The CDR3 length is 10 residues.

The CDR3 DNA sequence: TGTGCCAGCAGTTTAGCTGGGACAGGGCGGAACACTGAAGCTTTCTTT. It specifies CASSLAGTGRNTEAFF. This chain connects TRBV12-3 or TRBV12-4 to TRBJ1-1; 9 bases fit TRBD1. CDR3 length: 16 amino acids. After removal of 0 bases from V and 1 base from J, the junction contained 3 bases not matched to a gene.

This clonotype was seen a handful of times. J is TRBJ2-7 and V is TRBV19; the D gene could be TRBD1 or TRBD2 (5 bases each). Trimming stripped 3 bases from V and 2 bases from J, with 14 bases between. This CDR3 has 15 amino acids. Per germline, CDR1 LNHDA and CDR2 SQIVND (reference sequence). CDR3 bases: TGTGCCAGTAGTATCGGGACGGCCGTTACCTACGAGCAGTACTTC. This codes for CASSIGTAVTYEQYF.

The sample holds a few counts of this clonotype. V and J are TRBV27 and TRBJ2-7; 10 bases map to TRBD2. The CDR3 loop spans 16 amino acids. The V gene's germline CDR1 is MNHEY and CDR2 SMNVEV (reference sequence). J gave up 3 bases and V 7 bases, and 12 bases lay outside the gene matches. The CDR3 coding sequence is TGTGCCAGCAAGAGGGCTAGCGGGAGTCTGGACTACGAGCAGTACTTC. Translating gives CASKRASGSLDYEQYF.

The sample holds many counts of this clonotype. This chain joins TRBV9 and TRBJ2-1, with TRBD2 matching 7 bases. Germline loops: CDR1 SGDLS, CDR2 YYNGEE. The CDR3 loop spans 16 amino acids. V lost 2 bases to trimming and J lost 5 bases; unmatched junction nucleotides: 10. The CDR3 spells CASSVQGQRGNNEQFF. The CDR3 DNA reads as TGTGCCAGCAGCGTTCAGGGTCAGCGGGGAAACAATGAGCAGTTCTTC.

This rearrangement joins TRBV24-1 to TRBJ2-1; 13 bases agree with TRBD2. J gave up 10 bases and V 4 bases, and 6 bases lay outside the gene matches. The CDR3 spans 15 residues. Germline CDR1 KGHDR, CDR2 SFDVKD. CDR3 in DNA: TGTGCCACCAGTGACCCGGGGACTAGCGGGGACGAGCAGTTCTTC. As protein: CATSDPGTSGDEQFF.

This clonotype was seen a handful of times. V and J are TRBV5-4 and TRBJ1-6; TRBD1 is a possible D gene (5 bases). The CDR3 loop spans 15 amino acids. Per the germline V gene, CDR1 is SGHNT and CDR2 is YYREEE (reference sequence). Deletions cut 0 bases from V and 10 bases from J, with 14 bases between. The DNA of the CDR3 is TGTGCCAGCAGCTTGGGAAGTGCAGGGAAATCACCCCTCCACTTT. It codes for CASSLGSAGKSPLHF. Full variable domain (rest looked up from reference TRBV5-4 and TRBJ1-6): ETGVTQSPTHLIKTRGQQVTLRCSSQSGHNTVSWYQQALGQGPQFIFQYYREEENGRGNFPPRFSGLQFPNYSSELNVNALELDDSALYLCASSLGSAGKSPLHFGNGTRLTVT.

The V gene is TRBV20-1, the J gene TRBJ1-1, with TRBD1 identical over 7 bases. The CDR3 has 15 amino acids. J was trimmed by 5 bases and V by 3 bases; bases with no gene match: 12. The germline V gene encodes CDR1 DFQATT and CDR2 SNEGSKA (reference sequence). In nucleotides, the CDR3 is TGCAGTGCTAGGGAACGAAAGGGGGCAGGTACTGAAGCTTTCTTT. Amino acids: CSARERKGAGTEAFF.

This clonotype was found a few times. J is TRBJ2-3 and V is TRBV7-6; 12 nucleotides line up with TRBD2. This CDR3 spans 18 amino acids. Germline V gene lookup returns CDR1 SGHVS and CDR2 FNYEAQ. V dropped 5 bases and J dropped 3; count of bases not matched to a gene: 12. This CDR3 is CASSLTHPTSGGTDTQYF. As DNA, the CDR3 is TGTGCCAGCAGCCTCACCCACCCGACTAGCGGGGGAACAGATACGCAGTATTTT.

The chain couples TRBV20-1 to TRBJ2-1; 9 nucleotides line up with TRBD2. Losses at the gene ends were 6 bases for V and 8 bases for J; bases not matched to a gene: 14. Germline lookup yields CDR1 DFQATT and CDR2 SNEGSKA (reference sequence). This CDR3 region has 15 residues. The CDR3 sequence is CSAVEAGGWSDEQFF. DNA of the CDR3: TGCAGTGCCGTTGAAGCGGGAGGCTGGTCGGATGAGCAGTTCTTC.

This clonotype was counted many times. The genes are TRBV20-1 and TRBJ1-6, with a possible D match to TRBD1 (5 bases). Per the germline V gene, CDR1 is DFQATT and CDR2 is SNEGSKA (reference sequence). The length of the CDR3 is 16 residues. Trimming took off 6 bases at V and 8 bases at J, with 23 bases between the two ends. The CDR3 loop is CSAPLRDRLTDSPLHF. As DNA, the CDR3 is TGCAGTGCCCCGCTCCGGGACCGGTTAACTGATTCACCCCTCCACTTT.

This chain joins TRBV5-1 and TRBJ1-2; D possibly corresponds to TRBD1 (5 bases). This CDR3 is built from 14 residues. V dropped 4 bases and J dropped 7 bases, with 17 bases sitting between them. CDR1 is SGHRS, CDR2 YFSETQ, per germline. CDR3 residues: CASSPGLRGGGYTF. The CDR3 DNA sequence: TGCGCCAGCAGCCCGGGACTCCGCGGGGGTGGCTACACCTTC.

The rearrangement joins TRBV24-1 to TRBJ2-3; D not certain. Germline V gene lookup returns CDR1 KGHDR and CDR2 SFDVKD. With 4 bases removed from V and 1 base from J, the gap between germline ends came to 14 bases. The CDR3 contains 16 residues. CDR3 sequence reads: CATSDLRGFGTDTQYF. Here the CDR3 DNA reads TGTGCCACCAGTGACCTCAGAGGATTTGGCACAGATACGCAGTATTTT.

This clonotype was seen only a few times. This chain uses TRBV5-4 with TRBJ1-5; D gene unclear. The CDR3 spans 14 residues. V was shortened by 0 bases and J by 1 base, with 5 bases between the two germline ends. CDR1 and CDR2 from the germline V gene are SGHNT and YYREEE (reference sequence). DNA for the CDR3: TGTGCCAGCAGCTTGGGAAGCAGCAATCAGCCCCAGCATTTT. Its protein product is CASSLGSSNQPQHF.